The 20 T cell receptor beta chains below all came from one sample that was sequenced in a study of cytomegalovirus exposure and HLA in healthy donors. Using immunoSEQ multiplex PCR, the repertoire was profiled, and TCRdb retains in-frame clones only, with some absent. The table has around 150,000 clones, roughly 90% seen once. Sequencing was carried out using PBMCs. The source of these receptors is a woman aged 25 to 39 in good health and CMV-seronegative.

The CDR3 nucleotides read TGCGCCAGCAGCCACCCCCCCTGGACAGGGAATTCCGGAAACACCATATATTTT. Its translation: CASSHPPWTGNSGNTIYF. This chain connects TRBV4-1 to TRBJ1-3, with 8 nucleotides matching TRBD1. There are 18 residues in the CDR3. The V gene end was trimmed by 3 bases and the J gene end by 4 bases; junction bases not matched to a gene: 14. Germline V lookup: CDR1 MGHRA, CDR2 YSYEKL.

The V gene is TRBV19, the J gene TRBJ1-6, with D maybe TRBD1 (5 bases). The germline V and J ends were trimmed by 6 bases and 10 bases, with 22 bases remaining between them. There are 16 residues in the CDR3. Germline CDR1 LNHDA, CDR2 SQIVND (reference sequence). CDR3 coding DNA: TGTGCCAGTAGCCTAAATCGGGCAGGGCCTGGATCACCCCTCCACTTT. It codes for CASSLNRAGPGSPLHF.

The rearrangement uses TRBV29-1 and TRBJ1-2; 7 bases map to TRBD1. After removal of 6 bases from V and 0 bases from J, the junction contained 7 bases not matched to a gene. The length of the CDR3 is 14 residues. Germline V gene sequence: CDR1 SQVTM, CDR2 ANQGSEA. In DNA form, the CDR3 reads TGCAGCGTCCTCACAGGGGACTCTAACTATGGCTACACCTTC. It codes for CSVLTGDSNYGYTF. The whole variable domain, remainder taken from reference TRBV29-1 and TRBJ1-2, is SAVISQKPSRDICQRGTSLTIQCQVDSQVTMMFWYRQQPGQSLTLIATANQGSEATYESGFVIDKFPISRPNLTFSTLTVSNMSPEDSSIYLCSVLTGDSNYGYTFGSGTRLTVV.

This clone appeared a single time. The rearrangement joins TRBV7-9 to TRBJ2-7; the match to TRBD1 covers 9 bases. The CDR3 totals 16 residues. CDR1 and CDR2 from the germline V gene are SEHNR and FQNEAQ (reference sequence). The J segment lost 4 bases and the V segment lost 0 bases, leaving 7 bases of the junction unmatched. The DNA of the CDR3 is TGTGCCAGCAGCTTAGCGGGTGGGGACAGGGCGTACGAGCAGTACTTC. Residues: CASSLAGGDRAYEQYF.

The CDR3, as DNA: TGTGCTAGTGGTTTGGTAAACACAGGGTTCAGCCAGCCCCAGCATTTT. Amino acids: CASGLVNTGFSQPQHF. The chain links TRBV12-5 to TRBJ1-5; D may be TRBD1 (6 bases). CDR3 length: 16 amino acids. Deletions cut 0 bases from V and 7 bases from J, with 16 bases between. Germline-derived CDR1 and CDR2 are LGHNT and FRNRAP.

This clone came up a few times. V gene TRBV10-3 combines with J gene TRBJ1-2, with TRBD1 identical over 9 bases. Germline V lookup: CDR1 ENHRY, CDR2 SYGVKD. With 5 bases clipped from V and 3 bases from J, the junction kept 4 bases outside the gene matches. This CDR3 has 14 amino acids. The CDR3 coding sequence is TGTGCCATCAGTACCCGGACAGGGGACTATGGCTACACCTTC. It specifies CAISTRTGDYGYTF.

J is TRBJ1-1 and V is TRBV5-1, with a possible D match to TRBD1 (6 bases). V was cut by 4 bases and J by 0 bases, with 16 bases left in between. The CDR3 consists of 16 residues. Germline V gene data show CDR1 as SGHRS and CDR2 as YFSETQ. CDR3 protein: CASSQLQQGMNTEAFF. The DNA of the CDR3 is TGCGCCAGCAGCCAACTCCAGCAGGGGATGAACACTGAAGCTTTCTTT.

This sequence joins TRBV19 and TRBJ2-7; 7 nucleotides align to TRBD1. The V gene's germline CDR1 is LNHDA and CDR2 SQIVND (reference sequence). The CDR3 is 15 residues long. Germline trimming cut 5 bases from V and 2 bases from J; bases unmatched to any gene: 9. CDR3 sequence (DNA): TGTGCCAGTAGTCTAAGGACAGGCATTACCTACGAGCAGTACTTC. It specifies CASSLRTGITYEQYF.

V is TRBV4-3 and J is TRBJ2-7, with D maybe TRBD2 (6 bases). Germline loops: CDR1 LGHNA, CDR2 YSLEER. Trimming took 1 base from V and 1 from J, leaving 11 bases between them. The CDR3 loop spans 15 amino acids. DNA of the CDR3: TGCGCCAGCAGCCAAGGTCGCGGAGGGTCCTACGAGCAGTACTTC. Translating it yields CASSQGRGGSYEQYF.

This clone was seen once. The rearrangement links TRBV4-1 to TRBJ2-3; perhaps TRBD1 as D (5 bases). This CDR3 contains 12 residues. Germline V CDR1 and CDR2: MGHRA, YSYEKL. The ends were cut back, 3 bases at V and 6 bases at J, with 7 bases in the middle. As DNA, the CDR3 is TGCGCCAGCAGCCACCCAGGGGATACGCAGTATTTT. This sequence encodes CASSHPGDTQYF.

The chain employs TRBV6-1 and TRBJ2-7; D not certain. This CDR3 is 14 amino acids long. The V end was cut by 6 bases, the J end by 4 bases, with 16 bases between. From germline, CDR1 is MNHNS and CDR2 SASEGT. The CDR3 reads CASSPSVGQYEQYF. DNA for the CDR3: TGTGCCAGCAGCCCATCCGTTGGGCAATACGAGCAGTACTTC.

The J gene is TRBJ1-3, the V gene TRBV10-3; 7 bases fit TRBD1. Trimming cost V 0 bases and J 6 bases; bases outside gene matches: 5. CDR1 and CDR2 from the germline V gene are ENHRY and SYGVKD. The CDR3 spans 15 residues. CDR3 sequence (DNA): TGTGCCATCAGTGAGTCGAGAAGGGGGCCAAACACCATATATTTT. It translates to CAISESRRGPNTIYF.

The chain has TRBV13 and TRBJ2-3; D is possibly TRBD2 (5 bases). Germline CDR1 reads PRHDT; CDR2 reads FYEKMQ (reference sequence). The V and J ends lost 5 bases and 5 bases respectively, with 14 bases between them. The CDR3 length is 14 residues. CDR3 DNA sequence: TGTGCCAGCAGCCTAGCTCTAGTTGGAGATACGCAGTATTTT. Translated: CASSLALVGDTQYF.

This chain joins TRBV7-3 and TRBJ2-7; D is ambiguous. Trimming pared 3 bases from V and 4 bases from J, leaving 10 bases between. This CDR3 has 13 residues. Germline V gene lookup returns CDR1 SGHTA and CDR2 FQGTGA. The CDR3 region has the DNA TGTGCCAGCAGCTTGGGTGGACCTTACGAGCAGTACTTC. It encodes CASSLGGPYEQYF.

The CDR3 DNA is TGTGCCAGCAGCCAAGAAGGGACTAGCTACAATGAGCAGTTCTTC. Its translation: CASSQEGTSYNEQFF. This rearrangement joins TRBV4-2 to TRBJ2-1; 8 bases align to TRBD2. Germline-derived CDR1 and CDR2 are LGHNA and YNFKEQ. The CDR3 is 15 amino acids. With 0 bases clipped from V and 3 bases from J, the junction kept 1 base outside the gene matches.

A word on this clone: Its ends do not fully match the called genes, so a read error is possible. The chain carries TRBV7-7 and TRBJ2-3; 9 bases are shared with TRBD2. Per germline, CDR1 SSHAT and CDR2 FNYEAQ (reference sequence). This CDR3 spans 17 amino acids. This chain's CDR3 is CASSLAGLAGRSDTQYF. For the CDR3, the DNA is TGTGCTAGCAGCTTAGCGGGGCTAGCGGGGCGCTCGGATACGCAGTATTTT.

Comment on this clone: Sequence at one end of the junction differs from germline and may be a read error. The chain carries TRBV6-6 and TRBJ1-1; the D is unclear. Germline-derived CDR1 and CDR2 are MNHNY and SVGAGI (reference sequence). The CDR3 contains 14 residues. CDR3 region: CTSSASSANTEAFF. CDR3 nucleotides: TGTACCAGCAGTGCTAGCTCGGCGAACACTGAAGCTTTCTTT.

The gene calls are TRBV11-3 and TRBJ2-2; TRBD1 agrees at 7 bases. Germline lookup yields CDR1 SGHNT and CDR2 YENEEA. This CDR3 is built from 16 residues. Trimming cost V 2 bases and J 4 bases; bases outside gene matches: 7. The CDR3 spells CASSLYGDSATGELFF. The CDR3 nucleotides are TGTGCCAGCAGCTTATACGGGGACAGCGCCACCGGGGAGCTGTTTTTT.

V gene TRBV6-1 combines with J gene TRBJ2-7; D call uncertain. There are 17 residues in the CDR3. Trimming removed 1 base at V and 4 bases at J, with 20 bases between. The germline gives CDR1 MNHNS, CDR2 SASEGT. This CDR3 is CASSEGRAGEKSYEQYF. For the CDR3, the DNA is TGTGCCAGCAGTGAAGGAAGGGCAGGCGAAAAATCTTACGAGCAGTACTTC.

V usage is TRBV6-6 and J usage is TRBJ2-3; D gene unclear. The V gene lost 5 bases and the J gene lost 7 bases, with 7 bases spanning the gap. Per the germline V gene, CDR1 is MNHNY and CDR2 is SVGAGI (reference sequence). This CDR3 is built from 11 residues. CDR3 DNA sequence: TGTGCCAGCAGTCCACAGCATACGCAGTATTTT. This gives the protein CASSPQHTQYF.